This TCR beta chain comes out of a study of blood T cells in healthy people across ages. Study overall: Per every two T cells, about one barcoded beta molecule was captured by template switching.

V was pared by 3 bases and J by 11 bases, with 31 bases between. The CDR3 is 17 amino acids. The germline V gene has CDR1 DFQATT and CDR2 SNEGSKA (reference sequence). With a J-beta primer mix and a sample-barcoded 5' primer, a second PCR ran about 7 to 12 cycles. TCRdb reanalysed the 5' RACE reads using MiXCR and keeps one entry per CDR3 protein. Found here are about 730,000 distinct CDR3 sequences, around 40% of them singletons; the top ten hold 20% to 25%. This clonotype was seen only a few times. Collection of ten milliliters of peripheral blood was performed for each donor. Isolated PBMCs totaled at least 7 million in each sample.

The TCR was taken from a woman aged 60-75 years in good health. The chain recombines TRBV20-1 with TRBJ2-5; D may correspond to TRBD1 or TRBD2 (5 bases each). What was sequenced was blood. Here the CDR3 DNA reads TGCAGTGCTAGCTCCCCCGGGACGTTAAAAAAGGGCCATGAGCAGTACTTC. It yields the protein CSASSPGTLKKGHEQYF.